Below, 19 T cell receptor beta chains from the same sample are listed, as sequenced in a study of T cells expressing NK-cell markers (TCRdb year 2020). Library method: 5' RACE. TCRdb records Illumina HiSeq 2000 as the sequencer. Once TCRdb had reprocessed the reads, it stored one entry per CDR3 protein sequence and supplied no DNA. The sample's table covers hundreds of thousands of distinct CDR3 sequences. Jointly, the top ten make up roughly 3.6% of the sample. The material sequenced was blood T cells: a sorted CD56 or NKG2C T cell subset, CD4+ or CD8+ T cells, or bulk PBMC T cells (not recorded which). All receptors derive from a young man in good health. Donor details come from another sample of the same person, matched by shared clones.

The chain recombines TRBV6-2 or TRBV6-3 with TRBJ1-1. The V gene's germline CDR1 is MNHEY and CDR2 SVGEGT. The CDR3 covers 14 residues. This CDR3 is CASSYGGGGTEAFF.

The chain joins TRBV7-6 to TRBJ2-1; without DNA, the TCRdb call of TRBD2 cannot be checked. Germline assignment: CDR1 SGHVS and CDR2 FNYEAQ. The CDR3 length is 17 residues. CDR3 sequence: CASSLLGPGGFDNEQFF.

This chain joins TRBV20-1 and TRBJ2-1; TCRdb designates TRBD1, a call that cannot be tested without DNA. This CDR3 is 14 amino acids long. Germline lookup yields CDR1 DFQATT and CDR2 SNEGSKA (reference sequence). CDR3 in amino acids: CSASWGRPRNEQFF.

The CDR3 protein is CASSPLQAGRLETQYF. This chain uses TRBV18 with TRBJ2-5; absent DNA, TCRdb's TRBD1 call cannot be checked. CDR1 is KGHSH, CDR2 LQKENI, per germline. This CDR3 comprises 16 residues.

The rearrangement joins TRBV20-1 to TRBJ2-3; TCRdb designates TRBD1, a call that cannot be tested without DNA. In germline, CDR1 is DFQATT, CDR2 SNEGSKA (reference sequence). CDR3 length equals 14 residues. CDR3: CSAKPPQSTDTQYF.

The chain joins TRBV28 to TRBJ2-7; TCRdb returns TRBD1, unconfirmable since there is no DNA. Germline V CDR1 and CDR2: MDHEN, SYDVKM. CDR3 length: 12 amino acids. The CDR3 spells CASSRTGFEQYF.

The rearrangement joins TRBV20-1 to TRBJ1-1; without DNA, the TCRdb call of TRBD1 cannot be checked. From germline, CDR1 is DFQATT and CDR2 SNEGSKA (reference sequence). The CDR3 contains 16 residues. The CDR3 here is CSARVDPPTYDTEAFF.

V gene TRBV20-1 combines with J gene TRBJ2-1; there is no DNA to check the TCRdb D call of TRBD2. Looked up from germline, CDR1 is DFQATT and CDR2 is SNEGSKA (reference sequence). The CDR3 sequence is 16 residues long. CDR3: CSARSEESGRWNEQFF.

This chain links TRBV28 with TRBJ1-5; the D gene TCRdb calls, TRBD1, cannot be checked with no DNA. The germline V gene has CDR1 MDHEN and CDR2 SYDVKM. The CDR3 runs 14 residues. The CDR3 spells CASRGEYSNQPQHF. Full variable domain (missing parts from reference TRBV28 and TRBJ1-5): DVKVTQSSRYLVKRTGEKVFLECVQDMDHENMFWYRQDPGLGLRLIYFSYDVKMKEKGDIPEGYSVSREKKERFSLILESASTNQTSMYLCASRGEYSNQPQHFGDGTRLSIL.

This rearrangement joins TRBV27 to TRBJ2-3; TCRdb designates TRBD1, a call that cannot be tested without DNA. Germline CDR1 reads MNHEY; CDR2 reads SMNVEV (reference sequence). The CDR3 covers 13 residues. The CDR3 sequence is CALDGRPTDTQYF.

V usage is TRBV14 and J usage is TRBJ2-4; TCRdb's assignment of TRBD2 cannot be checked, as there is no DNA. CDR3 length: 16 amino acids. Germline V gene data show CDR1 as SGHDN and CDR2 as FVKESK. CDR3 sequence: CASSHKGLGAKNIQYF.

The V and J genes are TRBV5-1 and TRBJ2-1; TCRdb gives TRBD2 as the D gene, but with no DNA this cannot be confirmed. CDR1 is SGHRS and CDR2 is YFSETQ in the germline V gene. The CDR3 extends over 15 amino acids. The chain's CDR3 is CASSSRLAGEGEQFF.

CDR3 sequence reads: CSATLTGTEAFF. The chain is built from TRBV20-1 and TRBJ1-1; absent DNA, TCRdb's TRBD1 call cannot be checked. Germline-derived CDR1 and CDR2 are DFQATT and SNEGSKA (reference sequence). The CDR3 length is 12 residues.

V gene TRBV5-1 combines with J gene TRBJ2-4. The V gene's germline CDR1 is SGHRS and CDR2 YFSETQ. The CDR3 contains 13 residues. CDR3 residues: CASSLTVKNIQYF. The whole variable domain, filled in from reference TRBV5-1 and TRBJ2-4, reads KAGVTQTPRYLIKTRGQQVTLSCSPISGHRSVSWYQQTPGQGLQFLFEYFSETQRNKGNFPGRFSGRQFSNSRSEMNVSTLELGDSALYLCASSLTVKNIQYFGAGTRLSVL.

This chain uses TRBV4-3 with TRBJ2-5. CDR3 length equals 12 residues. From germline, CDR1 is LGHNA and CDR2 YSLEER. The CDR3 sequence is CASSDDVETQYF.

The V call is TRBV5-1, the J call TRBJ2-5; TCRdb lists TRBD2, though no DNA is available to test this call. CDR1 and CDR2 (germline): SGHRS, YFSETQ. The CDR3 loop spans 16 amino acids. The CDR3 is CASSLALAGAQETQYF. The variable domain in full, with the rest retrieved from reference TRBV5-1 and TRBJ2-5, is KAGVTQTPRYLIKTRGQQVTLSCSPISGHRSVSWYQQTPGQGLQFLFEYFSETQRNKGNFPGRFSGRQFSNSRSEMNVSTLELGDSALYLCASSLALAGAQETQYFGPGTRLLVL.

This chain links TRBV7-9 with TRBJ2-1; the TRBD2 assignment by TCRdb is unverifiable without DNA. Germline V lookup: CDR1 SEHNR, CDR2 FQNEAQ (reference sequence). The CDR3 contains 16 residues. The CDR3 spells CASSFSGLAGDNEQFF.

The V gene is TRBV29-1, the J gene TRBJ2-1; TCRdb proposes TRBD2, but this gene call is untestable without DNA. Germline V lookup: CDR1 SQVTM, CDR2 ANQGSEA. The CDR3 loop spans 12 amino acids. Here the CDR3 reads CSVRGRGNEQFF.

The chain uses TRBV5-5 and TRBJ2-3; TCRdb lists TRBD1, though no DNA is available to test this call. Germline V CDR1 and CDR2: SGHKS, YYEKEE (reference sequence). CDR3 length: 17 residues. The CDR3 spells CASLGFMESGVTDTQYF. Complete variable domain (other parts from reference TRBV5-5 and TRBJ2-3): DAGVTQSPTHLIKTRGQQVTLRCSPISGHKSVSWYQQVLGQGPQFIFQYYEKEERGRGNFPDRFSARQFPNYSSELNVNALLLGDSALYLCASLGFMESGVTDTQYFGPGTRLTVL.